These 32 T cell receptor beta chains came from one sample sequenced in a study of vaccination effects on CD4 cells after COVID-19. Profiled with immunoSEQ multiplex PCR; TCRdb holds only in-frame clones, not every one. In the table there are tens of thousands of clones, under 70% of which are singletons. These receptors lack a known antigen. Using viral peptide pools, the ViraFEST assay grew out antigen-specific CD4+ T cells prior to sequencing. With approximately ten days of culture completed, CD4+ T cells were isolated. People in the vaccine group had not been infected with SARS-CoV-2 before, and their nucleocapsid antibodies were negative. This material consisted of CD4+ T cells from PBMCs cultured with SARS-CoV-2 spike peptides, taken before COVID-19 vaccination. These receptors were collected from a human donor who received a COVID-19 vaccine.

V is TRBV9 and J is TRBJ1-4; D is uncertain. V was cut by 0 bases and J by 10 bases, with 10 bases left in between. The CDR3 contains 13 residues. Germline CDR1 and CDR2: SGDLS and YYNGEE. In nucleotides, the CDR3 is TGTGCCAGCAGCGTAGACCTCCAAGGAAAACTGTTTTTT. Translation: CASSVDLQGKLFF.

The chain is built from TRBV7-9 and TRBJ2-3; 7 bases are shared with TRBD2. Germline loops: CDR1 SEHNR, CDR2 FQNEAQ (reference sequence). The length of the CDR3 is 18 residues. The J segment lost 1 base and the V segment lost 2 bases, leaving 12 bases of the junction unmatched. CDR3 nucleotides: TGTGCCAGCAGCTTATCCCCTCGACTAGCCGGCCGCACAGATACGCAGTATTTT. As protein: CASSLSPRLAGRTDTQYF.

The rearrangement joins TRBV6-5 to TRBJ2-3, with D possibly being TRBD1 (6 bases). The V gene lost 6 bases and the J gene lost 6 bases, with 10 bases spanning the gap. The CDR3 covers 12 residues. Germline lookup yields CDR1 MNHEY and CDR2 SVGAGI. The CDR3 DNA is TGTGCCAGCAGCCGAAGGGGGGATACGCAGTATTTT. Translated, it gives CASSRRGDTQYF.

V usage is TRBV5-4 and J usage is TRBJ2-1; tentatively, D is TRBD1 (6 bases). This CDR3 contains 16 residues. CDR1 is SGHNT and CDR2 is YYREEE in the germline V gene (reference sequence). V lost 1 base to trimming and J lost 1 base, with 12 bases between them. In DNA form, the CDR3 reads TGTGCCAGCAGCTTGAGGGGGACCCTTTCCTACAATGAGCAGTTCTTC. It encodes CASSLRGTLSYNEQFF.

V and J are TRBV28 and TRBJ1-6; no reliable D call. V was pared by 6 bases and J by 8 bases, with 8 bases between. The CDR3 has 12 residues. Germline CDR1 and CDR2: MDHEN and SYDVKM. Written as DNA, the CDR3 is TGTGCCAGCAGAGGGTGGGATTCACCCCTCCACTTT. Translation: CASRGWDSPLHF.

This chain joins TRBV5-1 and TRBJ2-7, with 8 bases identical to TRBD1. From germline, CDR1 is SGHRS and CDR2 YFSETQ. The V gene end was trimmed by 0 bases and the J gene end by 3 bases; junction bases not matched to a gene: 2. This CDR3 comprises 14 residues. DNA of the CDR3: TGCGCCAGCAGCTTGGACAGGGGGGTCTACGAGCAGTACTTC. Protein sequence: CASSLDRGVYEQYF.

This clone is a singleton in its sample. CDR3 in DNA: TGTGCCAGCAGTTTCGGGGGACAGGAGAGATTCTTC. Translation: CASSFGGQERFF. The chain employs TRBV12-3 or TRBV12-4 and TRBJ2-1; TRBD1 matches at 8 bases. This CDR3 comprises 12 residues. Trimming took 3 bases from V and 16 from J; bases not matched to a gene: 8.

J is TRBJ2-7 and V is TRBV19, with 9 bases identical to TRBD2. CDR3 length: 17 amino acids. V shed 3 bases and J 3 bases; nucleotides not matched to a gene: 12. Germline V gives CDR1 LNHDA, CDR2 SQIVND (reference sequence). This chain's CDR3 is CASSIVAGGRARYEQYF. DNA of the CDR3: TGTGCCAGTAGTATCGTGGCCGGCGGGAGGGCCCGCTACGAGCAGTACTTC.

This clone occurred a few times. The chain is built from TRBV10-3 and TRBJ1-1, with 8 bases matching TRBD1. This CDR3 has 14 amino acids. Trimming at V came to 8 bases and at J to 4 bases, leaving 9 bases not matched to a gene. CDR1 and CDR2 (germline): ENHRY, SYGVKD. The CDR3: CAIAGGTGSTEAFF. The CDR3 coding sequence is TGTGCCATCGCCGGCGGGACAGGTAGCACTGAAGCTTTCTTT.

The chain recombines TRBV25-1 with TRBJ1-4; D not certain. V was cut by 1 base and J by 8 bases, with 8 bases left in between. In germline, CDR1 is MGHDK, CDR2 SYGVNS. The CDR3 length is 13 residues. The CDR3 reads CASSELWGEKLFF. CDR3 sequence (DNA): TGTGCCAGCAGTGAATTATGGGGAGAAAAACTGTTTTTT. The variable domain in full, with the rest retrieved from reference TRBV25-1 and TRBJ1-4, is EADIYQTPRYLVIGTGKKITLECSQTMGHDKMYWYQQDPGMELHLIHYSYGVNSTEKGDLSSESTVSRIRTEHFPLTLESARPSHTSQYLCASSELWGEKLFFGSGTQLSVL.

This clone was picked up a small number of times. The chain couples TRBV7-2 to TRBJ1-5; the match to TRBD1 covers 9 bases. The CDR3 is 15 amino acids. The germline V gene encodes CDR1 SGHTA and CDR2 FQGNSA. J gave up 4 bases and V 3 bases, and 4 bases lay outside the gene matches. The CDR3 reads CASSFTGTGNQPQHF. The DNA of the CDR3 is TGTGCCAGCAGCTTCACCGGGACAGGGAATCAGCCCCAGCATTTT.

CDR3 residues: CASAAGGTGELFF. The CDR3 bases are TGTGCCAGCGCCGCGGGGGGCACCGGGGAGCTGTTTTTT. J is TRBJ2-2 and V is TRBV6-5; 8 bases agree with TRBD2. Losses at the gene ends were 8 bases for V and 4 bases for J; bases not matched to a gene: 3. The germline V gene has CDR1 MNHEY and CDR2 SVGAGI. This CDR3 has 13 residues.

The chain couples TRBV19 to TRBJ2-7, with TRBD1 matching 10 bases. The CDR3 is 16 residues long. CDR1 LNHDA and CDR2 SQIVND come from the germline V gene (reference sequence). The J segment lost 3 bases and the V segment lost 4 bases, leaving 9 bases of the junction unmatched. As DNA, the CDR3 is TGTGCCAGTAGTACGTATTTGGGGACAGGGGACTACGAGCAGTACTTC. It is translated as CASSTYLGTGDYEQYF.

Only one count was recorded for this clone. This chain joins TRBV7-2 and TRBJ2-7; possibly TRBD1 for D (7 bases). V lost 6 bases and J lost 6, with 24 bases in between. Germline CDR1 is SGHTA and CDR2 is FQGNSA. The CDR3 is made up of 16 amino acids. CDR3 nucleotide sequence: TGTGCCAGCAGACCCGGAGGGGGCAGATCTACAAGCGAGCAGTACTTC. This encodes CASRPGGGRSTSEQYF.

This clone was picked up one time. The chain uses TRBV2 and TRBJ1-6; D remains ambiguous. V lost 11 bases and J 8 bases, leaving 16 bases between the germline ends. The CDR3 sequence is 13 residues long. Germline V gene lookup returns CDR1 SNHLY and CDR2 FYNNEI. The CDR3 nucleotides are TGTGCCTCAGCAGGTCAGGTATATTCACCCCTCCACTTT. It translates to CASAGQVYSPLHF.

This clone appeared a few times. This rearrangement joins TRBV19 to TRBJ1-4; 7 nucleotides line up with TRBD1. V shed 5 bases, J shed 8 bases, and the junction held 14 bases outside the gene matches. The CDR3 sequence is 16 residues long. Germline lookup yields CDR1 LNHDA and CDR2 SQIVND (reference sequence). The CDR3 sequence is CASSSHSDRVAEKLFF. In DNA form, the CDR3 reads TGTGCCAGTAGTTCCCACTCCGACAGGGTAGCGGAAAAACTGTTTTTT.

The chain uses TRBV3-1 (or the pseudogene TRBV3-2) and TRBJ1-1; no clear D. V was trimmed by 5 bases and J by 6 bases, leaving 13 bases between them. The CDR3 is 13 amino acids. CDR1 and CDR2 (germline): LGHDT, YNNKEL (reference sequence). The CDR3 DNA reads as TGTGCCAGCAGCTCCCGGATCCCGGCTGAAGCTTTCTTT. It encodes CASSSRIPAEAFF.

The CDR3 coding sequence is TGTGCCAGCAGTTACCCCAGGGAGGGAGAGACCCAGTACTTC. Its protein is CASSYPREGETQYF. The chain employs TRBV6-2 or TRBV6-3 and TRBJ2-5, with 7 bases that match TRBD2. The CDR3 contains 14 residues. The germline CDR1 and CDR2 sequences are MNHEY and SVGEGT. The trim removed 2 bases at V and 4 bases at J, leaving 4 bases unmatched.

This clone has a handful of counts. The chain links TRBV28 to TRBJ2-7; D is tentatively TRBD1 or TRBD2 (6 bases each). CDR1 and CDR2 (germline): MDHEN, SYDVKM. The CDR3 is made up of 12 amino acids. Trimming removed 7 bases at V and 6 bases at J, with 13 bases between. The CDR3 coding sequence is TGTGCCAGCACCCGGGGGCGTCTCGAGCAGTACTTC. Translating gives CASTRGRLEQYF.

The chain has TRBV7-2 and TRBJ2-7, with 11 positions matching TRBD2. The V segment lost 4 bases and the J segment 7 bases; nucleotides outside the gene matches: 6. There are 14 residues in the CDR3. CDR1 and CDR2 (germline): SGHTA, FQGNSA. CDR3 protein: CASSSLAGGSEQYF. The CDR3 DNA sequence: TGTGCCAGCAGCTCCCTAGCGGGAGGATCAGAGCAGTACTTC.

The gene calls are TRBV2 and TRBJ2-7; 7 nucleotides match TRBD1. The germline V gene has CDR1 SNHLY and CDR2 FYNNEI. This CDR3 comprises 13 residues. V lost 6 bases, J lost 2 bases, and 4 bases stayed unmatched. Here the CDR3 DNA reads TGTGCCAGCAGGGGGGACAGTACCTACGAGCAGTACTTC. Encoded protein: CASRGDSTYEQYF.

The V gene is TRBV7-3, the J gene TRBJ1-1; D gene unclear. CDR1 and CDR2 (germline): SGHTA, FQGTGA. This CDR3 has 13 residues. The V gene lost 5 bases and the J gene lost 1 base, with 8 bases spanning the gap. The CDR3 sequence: CASSRQENTEAFF. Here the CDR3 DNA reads TGTGCCAGCAGCCGCCAGGAGAACACTGAAGCTTTCTTT.

The CDR3 DNA reads as TGTGCCAGCAGCCCTAGGACAGGAATAGACCCTAATCAGCCCCAGCATTTT. This sequence encodes CASSPRTGIDPNQPQHF. This sequence joins TRBV7-8 and TRBJ1-5; 7 bases line up with TRBD1. CDR3 size: 17 residues. The trim removed 5 bases at V and 4 bases at J, leaving 14 bases unmatched. Germline V gene lookup returns CDR1 SGHVS and CDR2 FQNEAQ.

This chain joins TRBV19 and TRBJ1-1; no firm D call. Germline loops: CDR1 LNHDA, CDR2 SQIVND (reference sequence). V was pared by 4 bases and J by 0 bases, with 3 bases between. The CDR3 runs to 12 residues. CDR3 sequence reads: CASSTVNTEAFF. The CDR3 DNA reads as TGTGCCAGTAGTACAGTGAACACTGAAGCTTTCTTT.

The CDR3 sequence is CASSPGRGGYEQYF. The CDR3 DNA reads as TGTGCCAGCAGTCCCGGGAGGGGGGGCTACGAGCAGTACTTC. The chain is built from TRBV28 and TRBJ2-7; 8 bases fit TRBD2. This CDR3 region has 14 residues. The V and J ends lost 5 bases and 3 bases, in that order; junction bases with no gene match: 6. Germline-derived CDR1 and CDR2 are MDHEN and SYDVKM.

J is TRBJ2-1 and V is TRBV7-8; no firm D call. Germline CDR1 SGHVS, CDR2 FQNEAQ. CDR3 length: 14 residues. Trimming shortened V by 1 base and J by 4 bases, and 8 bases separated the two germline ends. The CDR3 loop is CASSLGSSYNEQFF. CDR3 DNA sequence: TGTGCCAGCAGCTTAGGGTCCTCGTACAATGAGCAGTTCTTC.

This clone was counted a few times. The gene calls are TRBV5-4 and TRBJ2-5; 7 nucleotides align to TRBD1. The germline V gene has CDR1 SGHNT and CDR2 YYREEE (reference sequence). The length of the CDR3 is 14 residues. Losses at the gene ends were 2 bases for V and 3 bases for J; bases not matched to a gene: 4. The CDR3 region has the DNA TGTGCCAGCAGCTTAATACAGGGGAAAGAGACCCAGTACTTC. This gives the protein CASSLIQGKETQYF.

CDR3 loop: CASSERGTGELFF. CDR3 sequence (DNA): TGTGCCAGCAGTGAACGGGGCACCGGGGAGCTGTTTTTT. The V and J genes are TRBV25-1 and TRBJ2-2, with D perhaps TRBD2 (5 bases). Deletions cut 2 bases from V and 4 bases from J, with 5 bases between. CDR1 MGHDK and CDR2 SYGVNS come from the germline V gene. CDR3 length: 13 residues.

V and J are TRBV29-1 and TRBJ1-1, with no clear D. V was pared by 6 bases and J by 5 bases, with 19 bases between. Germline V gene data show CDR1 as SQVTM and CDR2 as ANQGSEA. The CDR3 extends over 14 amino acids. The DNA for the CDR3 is TGCAGCGTCCTCTTATTATCTGTCGGAACTGAAGCTTTCTTT. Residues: CSVLLLSVGTEAFF. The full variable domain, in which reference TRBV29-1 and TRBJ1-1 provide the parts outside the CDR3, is SAVISQKPSRDICQRGTSLTIQCQVDSQVTMMFWYRQQPGQSLTLIATANQGSEATYESGFVIDKFPISRPNLTFSTLTVSNMSPEDSSIYLCSVLLLSVGTEAFFGQGTRLTVV.

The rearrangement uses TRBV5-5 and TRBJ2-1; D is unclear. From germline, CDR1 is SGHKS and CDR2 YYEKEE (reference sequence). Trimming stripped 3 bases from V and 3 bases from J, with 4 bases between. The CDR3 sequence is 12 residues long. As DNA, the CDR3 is TGTGCCAGCAGCTGGGGCTACAATGAGCAGTTCTTC. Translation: CASSWGYNEQFF.

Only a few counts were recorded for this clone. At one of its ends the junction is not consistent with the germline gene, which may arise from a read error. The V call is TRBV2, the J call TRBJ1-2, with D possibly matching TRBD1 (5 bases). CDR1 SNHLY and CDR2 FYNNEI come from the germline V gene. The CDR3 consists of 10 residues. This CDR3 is CASRDPGLLF. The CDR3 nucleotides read TGTGCCAGCAGGGATCCGGGACTCCTATTC.

In nucleotides, the CDR3 is TGTGCCAGCAGCAAAGTGGGACAGGGCCCCCAGAGCTCTGGAAACACCATATATTTT. Translation gives CASSKVGQGPQSSGNTIYF. The J gene is TRBJ1-3, the V gene TRBV21-1; TRBD1, the D gene given by the table, was not confirmed from the DNA. TRBV21-1 is annotated as a pseudogene. CDR3 size: 19 residues.